Below, 11 T cell receptor beta chains from the same sample are listed, as sequenced in a study of regulatory T cells in long-lasting Graves disease (dated by TCRdb to the early 2020s). Receptor amplification or capture employed multiplex PCR. The instrument given in TCRdb is Illumina HiSeq 4000. To build TCR beta libraries, CDR3 regions were amplified by Arm-PCR using iRepertoire HTBI primers. TCRdb reprocessed the public reads (quality trimming at Q25 with fastp, clone calling with MiXCR) and kept in-frame beta chains. Rows with a matching CDR3 protein are joined into one entry that keeps the most common DNA and genes. This sample has 500,000 or so distinct CDR3 sequences in its table, and roughly 15% of those were observed once. Just under 25% of the sample rests with the top ten. The sample's time point label is to be understood as: newly diagnosed GD, antithyroid drugs for less than 3 months. RNA was extracted from PBMCs in TRIzol for both TCR sequencing and RNA sequencing.

The data also belong to a second study, concerning T cells in Graves' hyperthyroidism and ophthalmopathy.

The sample in question was peripheral blood mononuclear cells (PBMCs), obtained at new diagnosis, from a patient treated with antithyroid drugs. Receptor source: a middle-aged woman with Graves disease. Donor details come from another sample of the same person, matched by shared clones.

The sample holds many counts of this clonotype. The chain couples TRBV24-1 to TRBJ2-3, with D uncertain. Per the germline V gene, CDR1 is KGHDR and CDR2 is SFDVKD. The CDR3 runs 15 residues. Trimming took off 4 bases at V and 0 bases at J, with 10 bases between the two ends. The CDR3 sequence is CATSERTASTDTQYF. For the CDR3, the DNA is TGTGCCACCAGTGAACGTACAGCTAGCACAGATACGCAGTATTTT.

The sample holds a few counts of this clonotype. V is TRBV12-3 or TRBV12-4 and J is TRBJ1-2; perhaps TRBD1 as D (6 bases). This CDR3 spans 15 amino acids. Trimming took off 4 bases at V and 6 bases at J, with 18 bases between the two ends. The CDR3 DNA is TGTGCCAGCAGTTCCAACCTTGGGGGGGCTGATGGCTACACCTTC. Amino acids: CASSSNLGGADGYTF.

This clonotype was seen ten or more times. The chain joins TRBV19 to TRBJ1-2, with a tentative D call TRBD1 (6 bases). The germline gives CDR1 LNHDA, CDR2 SQIVND (reference sequence). This CDR3 spans 15 amino acids. The ends were cut back, 7 bases at V and 4 bases at J, with 19 bases in the middle. CDR3 protein: CASTPSAGAGYGYTF. In DNA, the CDR3 is TGTGCCAGTACCCCCTCCGCGGGGGCCGGCTATGGCTACACCTTC. Drawing the rest from reference TRBV19 and TRBJ1-2, the complete variable domain is DGGITQSPKYLFRKEGQNVTLSCEQNLNHDAMYWYRQDPGQGLRLIYYSQIVNDFQKGDIAEGYSVSREKKESFPLTVTSAQKNPTAFYLCASTPSAGAGYGYTFGSGTRLTVV.

V gene TRBV28 combines with J gene TRBJ1-4, with a tentative D call TRBD1 (5 bases). V lost 6 bases and J 7 bases, leaving 18 bases between the germline ends. Germline V gene data show CDR1 as MDHEN and CDR2 as SYDVKM. The CDR3 has 15 amino acids. Here the CDR3 reads CASSLDGQGGEKLFF. CDR3 nucleotide sequence: TGTGCCAGCAGCTTAGATGGGCAGGGCGGTGAAAAACTGTTTTTT. Together with reference TRBV28 and TRBJ1-4, the CDR3 gives the full variable domain: DVKVTQSSRYLVKRTGEKVFLECVQDMDHENMFWYRQDPGLGLRLIYFSYDVKMKEKGDIPEGYSVSREKKERFSLILESASTNQTSMYLCASSLDGQGGEKLFFGSGTQLSVL.

The chain links TRBV9 to TRBJ2-3; 9 nucleotides match TRBD2. Germline CDR1 reads SGDLS; CDR2 reads YYNGEE. This CDR3 spans 14 amino acids. V lost 6 bases to trimming and J lost 5 bases; unmatched junction nucleotides: 7. CDR3 DNA: TGTGCCAGCACCGTTGGACTAGCGAGAGATACGCAGTATTTT. As protein: CASTVGLARDTQYF.

The chain joins TRBV12-3 or TRBV12-4 to TRBJ1-1, with a tentative D call TRBD1 (6 bases). With 8 bases removed from V and 6 bases from J, the gap between germline ends came to 25 bases. The CDR3 length is 16 residues. The CDR3 region has the DNA TGTGCCAGCGTGGATACCGTTTTCAGGGGTGGCCCTGAAGCTTTCTTT. It translates to CASVDTVFRGGPEAFF.

Only a few counts were recorded for this clonotype. The chain is built from TRBV19 and TRBJ1-3, with 7 positions matching TRBD1. This CDR3 has 14 amino acids. Germline CDR1 is LNHDA and CDR2 is SQIVND (reference sequence). Germline trimming cut 4 bases from V and 1 base from J; bases unmatched to any gene: 1. CDR3 nucleotides: TGTGCCAGTAGTACACAGGGGTCTGGAAACACCATATATTTT. Translation gives CASSTQGSGNTIYF.

This clonotype was counted at least ten times. The chain uses TRBV11-2 and TRBJ2-7; 9 bases are a match to TRBD2. The length of the CDR3 is 14 residues. V shed 3 bases and J 3 bases; nucleotides not matched to a gene: 3. Per germline, CDR1 SGHAT and CDR2 FQNNGV. The CDR3 region is CASSLRLADYEQYF. CDR3 sequence (DNA): TGTGCCAGCAGCTTGAGACTAGCGGACTACGAGCAGTACTTC.

The CDR3 sequence: CASREGQPVETQYF. Here the CDR3 DNA reads TGCGCCAGCAGAGAGGGACAGCCCGTCGAGACCCAGTACTTC. The genes are TRBV5-1 and TRBJ2-5; 7 bases are shared with TRBD1. This CDR3 is built from 14 residues. Germline V gene sequence: CDR1 SGHRS, CDR2 YFSETQ. Unmatched junction bases numbered 9, after V lost 5 bases and J lost 5 bases.

This clonotype was found many times. This chain joins TRBV5-1 and TRBJ1-1; the D is unclear. The CDR3 runs 14 residues. Trimming removed 4 bases from V and 1 base from J, with 11 bases in between. Looked up from germline, CDR1 is SGHRS and CDR2 is YFSETQ. The CDR3 coding sequence is TGCGCCAGCAGCCAATGGCTGGAGAACACTGAAGCTTTCTTT. Its translation is CASSQWLENTEAFF.

Remarks on this clonotype: Being one base from a much bigger clone, this may be a read error. This chain links TRBV3-1 with TRBJ1-1; no reliable D call. V was shortened by 0 bases and J by 0 bases, with 5 bases between the two germline ends. Looked up from germline, CDR1 is LGHDT and CDR2 is YNNKEL (reference sequence). This CDR3 spans 14 amino acids. CDR3 bases: TGTGCCAGCAGCCAAGACGAAATGAACACTGAAGCTTTCTTT. It is translated as CASSQDEMNTEAFF.